This T cell receptor (beta chain) derives from a study of cytomegalovirus exposure and HLA in healthy donors. Findings and caveats of the study: A missense DCLRE1C variant was associated with V- and J-gene trimming of TCR beta chains in a later analysis, and an independent cohort replicated the association.

Trimming shortened V by 7 bases and J by 0 bases, and 18 bases separated the two germline ends. CDR1 MNHEY and CDR2 SMNVEV come from the germline V gene (reference sequence). CDR3 length equals 16 residues. PCR was performed using 60 Vbeta and 13 Jbeta primers. Clones were read by immunoSEQ multiplex PCR, and TCRdb kept only the in-frame ones, dropping some. The table lists under 250,000 clones, about four fifths of them singletons. This clone showed up just once. Its antigen is as yet unknown. The receptor's source is a woman between 45 and 65 years old in good health and CMV-seropositive. The V gene is TRBV27, the J gene TRBJ1-1; D call uncertain. The sample consisted of PBMCs. CDR3 region: CASTLTGVSMNTEAFF. DNA of the CDR3: TGTGCCAGCACCCTGACCGGGGTGTCCATGAACACTGAAGCTTTCTTT.